This T cell receptor (beta chain) was sequenced in a study of follicular helper T cells after annual influenza vaccination. At the level of the study: After each seasonal flu vaccination, blood came on days 0, 7 and 28.

Comments on this clone: What it recognizes is unknown.

Study-wide results and caveats: Plasmablast frequency change correlated with clonality change in ICOS+CD38+ cTfh. Most later recoveries of Day 7 ICOS+CD38+ clones were ICOS-CD38- cTfh. Each annual vaccination recalled recurring oligoclonal ICOS+CD38+ cTfh clonotypes.

As to time point: 2015-2016 season, 7 days after influenza vaccination. Measured with immunoSEQ multiplex PCR; TCRdb has only the in-frame clones, and not every one. The sample has 6,500 to 7,000 clones; roughly four fifths are singletons. The TCR originated in an adult who received the influenza vaccine. Here the sequenced sample was CXCR5- memory CD4+ T cells sorted from blood, taken 7 days after influenza vaccination.

In nucleotides, the CDR3 is TGTGCCAGCAGAGCCCCGGGGAGGGGAGAGACCCAGTACTTC. Encoded protein: CASRAPGRGETQYF. The J gene is TRBJ2-5, the V gene TRBV7-2, with TRBD2 matching 7 bases. Germline V gene lookup returns CDR1 SGHTA and CDR2 FQGNSA. The CDR3 loop spans 14 amino acids. After removal of 6 bases from V and 4 bases from J, the junction contained 8 bases not matched to a gene.